Listed below are T cell receptor beta chains from one sample, sequenced in a study of early stage breast cancer tumors. The method was immunoSEQ multiplex PCR; TCRdb's version includes in-frame clones alone and lacks a portion of them. Of about 36,000 clones listed, approximately 74% are singletons. Sequences were obtained from blood. These receptors came from a person aged 55 to 75 with breast cancer. Each CDR3 is given with its conserved first and last residue. Each record gives: clone size, J gene, D gene, V gene, CDR3 protein, CDR3 DNA. The D gene is left open where the match is weak. Size values are once, few and many counts, or a class for expanded clones, and some rows have none.

clone_size: few; j_call: TRBJ2-5; d_call: .; v_call: TRBV28; cdr3_aa: CASGGRGGWETQYF; cdr3_nt: TGTGCCAGCGGCGGGAGAGGGGGGTGGGAGACCCAGTACTTC
clone_size: .; j_call: TRBJ1-2; d_call: TRBD1; v_call: TRBV4-1; cdr3_aa: CASSPFLQGSYGYTF; cdr3_nt: TGCGCCAGCAGCCCCTTCCTACAGGGGAGCTATGGCTACACCTTC
clone_size: .; j_call: TRBJ2-3; d_call: .; v_call: TRBV18; cdr3_aa: CASSPPGTDTQYF; cdr3_nt: TGTGCCAGCTCACCACCGGGCACAGATACGCAGTATTTT
clone_size: .; j_call: TRBJ2-2; d_call: .; v_call: TRBV11-2; cdr3_aa: CASSPKGGGRTGELFF; cdr3_nt: TGTGCCAGCAGCCCTAAAGGGGGAGGCCGTACCGGGGAGCTGTTTTTT
clone_size: .; j_call: TRBJ2-7; d_call: .; v_call: TRBV7-3; cdr3_aa: CASSLSGGSLYEQYF; cdr3_nt: TGTGCCAGCAGCTTAAGTGGGGGAAGTCTGTACGAGCAGTACTTC
clone_size: .; j_call: TRBJ2-6; d_call: TRBD2; v_call: TRBV2; cdr3_aa: CASFSGVNSGANVLTF; cdr3_nt: TGTGCCAGCTTTAGCGGGGTGAACTCTGGGGCCAACGTCCTGACTTTC
clone_size: .; j_call: TRBJ1-1; d_call: .; v_call: TRBV19; cdr3_aa: CASSIRGNTEAFF; cdr3_nt: TGTGCCAGTAGTATCCGGGGGAACACTGAAGCTTTCTTT
clone_size: .; j_call: TRBJ1-2; d_call: .; v_call: TRBV6-6; cdr3_aa: CASVPRGQRSNYGYTF; cdr3_nt: TGTGCCAGCGTTCCCAGAGGACAGCGATCTAACTATGGCTACACCTTC
clone_size: .; j_call: TRBJ2-7; d_call: .; v_call: TRBV18; cdr3_aa: CASSPPGLPYEQYF; cdr3_nt: TGTGCCAGCTCACCACCGGGACTCCCCTACGAGCAGTACTTC
clone_size: few; j_call: TRBJ1-1; d_call: TRBD1; v_call: TRBV5-1; cdr3_aa: CASSSGGTGRTEAFF; cdr3_nt: TGCGCCAGCAGCTCCGGCGGGACAGGACGCACTGAAGCTTTCTTT
clone_size: .; j_call: TRBJ2-3; d_call: TRBD1; v_call: TRBV7-2; cdr3_aa: CASSLGDRSTDTQYF; cdr3_nt: TGTGCCAGCAGCTTAGGGGACAGAAGCACAGATACGCAGTATTTT
clone_size: .; j_call: TRBJ2-7; d_call: .; v_call: TRBV28; cdr3_aa: CASSQWSFEGKYEQYF; cdr3_nt: TGTGCCAGCAGCCAGTGGTCTTTTGAGGGAAAGTACGAGCAGTACTTC
clone_size: few; j_call: TRBJ1-5; d_call: .; v_call: TRBV2; cdr3_aa: CASSEDEGQPQHF; cdr3_nt: TGTGCCAGCAGTGAAGACGAGGGGCAGCCCCAGCATTTT
clone_size: once; j_call: TRBJ2-7; d_call: TRBD2; v_call: TRBV5-1; cdr3_aa: CASSFGGGNEQYF; cdr3_nt: TGCGCCAGCAGCTTCGGGGGGGGCAACGAGCAGTACTTC
clone_size: .; j_call: TRBJ2-3; d_call: .; v_call: TRBV9; cdr3_aa: CASSVGGRTDTQYF; cdr3_nt: TGTGCCAGCAGCGTAGGGGGACGCACAGATACGCAGTATTTT
clone_size: .; j_call: TRBJ2-2; d_call: .; v_call: TRBV5-4; cdr3_aa: CASSFKSNTGELFF; cdr3_nt: TGTGCCAGCAGCTTTAAATCCAACACCGGGGAGCTGTTTTTT
clone_size: .; j_call: TRBJ1-4; d_call: TRBD1; v_call: TRBV5-1; cdr3_aa: CASSLAGTVNEKLFF; cdr3_nt: TGCGCCAGCAGCTTGGCCGGGACAGTCAATGAAAAACTGTTTTTT
clone_size: .; j_call: TRBJ2-4; d_call: .; v_call: TRBV6-6; cdr3_aa: CASSQKGPYAKNIQYF; cdr3_nt: TGTGCCAGCAGCCAGAAGGGGCCCTATGCCAAAAACATTCAGTACTTC
clone_size: .; j_call: TRBJ2-7; d_call: .; v_call: TRBV27; cdr3_aa: CASTRQVGSYEQYF; cdr3_nt: TGTGCCAGCACCCGACAGGTAGGGTCCTACGAGCAGTACTTC
clone_size: .; j_call: TRBJ1-5; d_call: .; v_call: TRBV7-9; cdr3_aa: CASSQDGNQPQHF; cdr3_nt: TGTGCCAGCAGCCAAGACGGGAATCAGCCCCAGCATTTT
clone_size: .; j_call: TRBJ2-1; d_call: .; v_call: TRBV29-1; cdr3_aa: CSGGLTAGNEQFF; cdr3_nt: TGCAGCGGGGGGCTGACTGCAGGGAACGAGCAGTTCTTC
clone_size: .; j_call: TRBJ2-3; d_call: .; v_call: TRBV9; cdr3_aa: CASSPDLDTQYF; cdr3_nt: TGTGCCAGCAGCCCAGACCTAGATACGCAGTATTTT
clone_size: few; j_call: TRBJ1-1; d_call: .; v_call: TRBV19; cdr3_aa: CASSRGYTEAFF; cdr3_nt: TGTGCCAGTAGTCGGGGATACACTGAAGCTTTCTTT